The T cell receptor (beta chain) under discussion was sequenced for a study of OX40 agonist ivuxolimab in advanced cancers. At the level of the study: An agonistic human IgG2 monoclonal antibody against OX40 (CD134) was given. Age averaged roughly 60 years (range roughly 23 to 79), and 82.7% were male.

The CDR3 runs 13 residues. Germline CDR1 reads SGHTS; CDR2 reads YDEGEE. V was clipped by 1 base and J by 5 bases, with 9 bases between them. The study's findings and limits: CD4+ and CD8+ T cells in blood underwent clonal expansion by week 6 at 0.1 to 3.0 mg/kg.

Any history of autoimmune disease or systemic immunosuppression disqualified patients. Profiled with immunoSEQ multiplex PCR; TCRdb holds only in-frame clones, not every one. The sample has 45,000 to 60,000 clones, 90% to 95% seen once. With respect to this clone: No antigen is known for it.

The sequence derives from an adult with an advanced solid tumor such as melanoma, head and neck, liver or kidney cancer. The chain uses TRBV5-8 and TRBJ2-5; no firm D call. The sample was CD4+ or CD8+ T cells sorted from blood, taken in a trial of the OX40 agonist ivuxolimab. The CDR3 DNA sequence: TGTGCCAGCAGCTTGATTCTGATGGAGACCCAGTACTTC. Translated: CASSLILMETQYF. The full variable domain, its missing parts supplied by reference TRBV5-8 and TRBJ2-5, is EAGVTQSPTHLIKTRGQQATLRCSPISGHTSVYWYQQALGLGLQFLLWYDEGEERNRGNFPPRFSGRQFPNYSSELNVNALELEDSALYLCASSLILMETQYFGPGTRLLVL.